The 2 T cell receptor beta chains below were found in one sample sequenced in a study of blood T cell repertoires in COVID-19. Clones were sequenced by immunoSEQ multiplex PCR, and TCRdb holds only the in-frame ones, with some missing. The sample yields about 270,000 clones, approximately 87% seen once. Specimen: peripheral blood. The receptors here all came from a woman younger than 45 with COVID-19, enrolled during active disease.

The chain carries TRBV6-1 and TRBJ2-2; D remains unclear. This CDR3 spans 15 amino acids. CDR1 is MNHNS, CDR2 SASEGT, per germline. Trimming took off 1 base at V and 4 bases at J, with 10 bases between the two ends. The CDR3 region is CASSEVRRFTGELFF. The DNA of the CDR3 is TGTGCCAGCAGTGAAGTCCGGCGGTTCACCGGGGAGCTGTTTTTT.

This clone was observed once. The chain combines TRBV19 with TRBJ1-2; a weak D match, TRBD1 (6 bases). This CDR3 is 14 amino acids long. Deletions cut 5 bases from V and 1 base from J, with 11 bases between. The V gene's germline CDR1 is LNHDA and CDR2 SQIVND (reference sequence). This CDR3 is CASSWTDFNYGYTF. CDR3 in DNA: TGTGCCAGTAGTTGGACAGACTTTAACTATGGCTACACCTTC.